Listed below are T cell receptor beta chains from one sample, sequenced in a study of blood T cell repertoires in COVID-19. Data came from immunoSEQ multiplex PCR; TCRdb stores just in-frame clones and leaves some out. Found here are 140,000 to 150,000 clones, approximately 80% of them singletons; the top ten hold roughly 5.6%. The specimen sequenced was PBMCs or T cells enriched from blood (not recorded which). All receptors come from a woman aged 45-65 years who had recovered from COVID-19. Each CDR3 is given with its conserved first and last residue. Rows may omit the clone size; those that give it use once, few, many or a size class.

TRBJ2-5 | TRBV5-1 | . | CASSPVQETQYF
TRBJ1-2 | TRBV28 | few | CASALLGQGYGYTF
TRBJ2-2 | TRBV2 | . | CASSEARTGELFF
TRBJ1-3 | TRBV28 | . | CASSLGLTLSGNTIYF
TRBJ1-2 | TRBV6-1 | few | CASSEGFGQRAYGYTF
TRBJ1-1 | TRBV10-3 | . | CAIGQMNTEAFF
TRBJ1-2 | TRBV18 | . | CASSPSSDSSYGYTF
TRBJ1-1 | TRBV3-1/TRBV3-2 | . | CASSQEWRGTEAFF
TRBJ1-6 | TRBV6-5 | . | CASSYSYRGNSPLHF
TRBJ1-5 | TRBV7-2 | . | CASSFTGDQPQHF
TRBJ1-5 | TRBV18 | few | CASSPQTGDRNQPQHF
TRBJ1-2 | TRBV5-1 | few | CASSLVMAGEGYTF
TRBJ2-7 | TRBV15 | . | CATSFPDRVFYEQYF
TRBJ2-3 | TRBV4-2 | . | CASSQDLAGALDTQYF
TRBJ1-6 | TRBV27 | . | CASSFQGVNSPLHF
TRBJ2-1 | TRBV10-3 | . | CAISGRAGGHYNEQFF